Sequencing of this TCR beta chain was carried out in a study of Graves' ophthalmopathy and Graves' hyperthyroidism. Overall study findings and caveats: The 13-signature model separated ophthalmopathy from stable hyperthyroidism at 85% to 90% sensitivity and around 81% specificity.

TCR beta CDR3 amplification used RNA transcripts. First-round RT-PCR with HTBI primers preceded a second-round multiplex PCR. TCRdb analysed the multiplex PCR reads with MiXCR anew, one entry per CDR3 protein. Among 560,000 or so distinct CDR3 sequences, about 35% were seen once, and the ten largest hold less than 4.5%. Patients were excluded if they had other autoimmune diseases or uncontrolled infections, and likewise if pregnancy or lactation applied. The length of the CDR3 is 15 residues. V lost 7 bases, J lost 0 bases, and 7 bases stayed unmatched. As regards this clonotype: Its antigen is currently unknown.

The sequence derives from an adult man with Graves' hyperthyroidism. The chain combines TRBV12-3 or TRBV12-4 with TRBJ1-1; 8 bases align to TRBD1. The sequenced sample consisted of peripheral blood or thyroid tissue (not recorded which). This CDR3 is CASNLGTGLNTEAFF. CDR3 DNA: TGTGCCAGCAATTTGGGGACAGGCCTGAACACTGAAGCTTTCTTT.